A single sample gave rise to the 25 T cell receptor beta chains below, sequenced in a study of cytomegalovirus exposure and HLA in healthy donors. Primers included in the PCR were 60 Vbeta and 13 Jbeta primers. Data came from immunoSEQ multiplex PCR; TCRdb stores just in-frame clones and leaves some out. Seen here are approximately 73,000 clones, around 75% observed once, and the top ten hold around 12%. The source material was PBMCs. The receptors were sampled from an older man in good health and CMV-seronegative.

V and J are TRBV6-1 and TRBJ2-5; D is possibly TRBD1 (6 bases). This CDR3 has 13 residues. V was pared by 6 bases and J by 1 base, with 9 bases between. Germline V gene lookup returns CDR1 MNHNS and CDR2 SASEGT. The CDR3 nucleotides read TGTGCCAGCAGCTCGGACAGCCAAGAGACCCAGTACTTC. Translation gives CASSSDSQETQYF.

The V gene is TRBV21-1, the J gene TRBJ2-7; TRBD1 reflects the table's D call only, with no check against the DNA. TRBV21-1 represents a pseudogene. The CDR3 has 17 amino acids. The CDR3 region is CASSGSRDRGHSYEQYF. For the CDR3, the DNA is TGTGCCAGCAGCGGGAGCAGGGACAGGGGTCACTCCTACGAGCAGTACTTC.

The V gene is TRBV30, the J gene TRBJ2-2, with 9 bases matching TRBD1. This CDR3 contains 14 residues. V was clipped by 5 bases and J by 3 bases; unmatched bases: 4. Looked up from germline, CDR1 is GTSNPN and CDR2 is SVGIG (reference sequence). CDR3 DNA: TGTGCCTGGGGCGGGACAGGGTACACCGGGGAGCTGTTTTTT. Translation gives CAWGGTGYTGELFF. Full variable domain (outside the CDR3, taken from reference TRBV30 and TRBJ2-2): SQTIHQWPATLVQPVGSPLSLECTVEGTSNPNLYWYRQAAGRGLQLLFYSVGIGQISSEVPQNLSASRPQDRQFILSSKKLLLSDSGFYLCAWGGTGYTGELFFGEGSRLTVL.

J is TRBJ2-5 and V is TRBV7-9, with 7 bases fitting TRBD1. Germline assignment: CDR1 SEHNR and CDR2 FQNEAQ (reference sequence). The CDR3 is made up of 14 amino acids. V shed 3 bases and J 4 bases; nucleotides not matched to a gene: 5. This CDR3 is CASSFPTGPETQYF. The CDR3 DNA is TGTGCCAGCAGCTTTCCGACAGGGCCAGAGACCCAGTACTTC. The entire variable domain, with the rest obtained from reference TRBV7-9 and TRBJ2-5, is as follows: DTGVSQNPRHKITKRGQNVTFRCDPISEHNRLYWYRQTLGQGPEFLTYFQNEAQLEKSRLLSDRFSAERPKGSFSTLEIQRTEQGDSAMYLCASSFPTGPETQYFGPGTRLLVL.

This clone was seen only once. The chain uses TRBV6-6 and TRBJ2-7; 11 bases agree with TRBD1. The CDR3 runs to 15 residues. CDR1 is MNHNY, CDR2 SVGAGI, per germline (reference sequence). The V and J ends lost 6 bases and 3 bases, in that order; junction bases with no gene match: 7. Written as DNA, the CDR3 is TGTGCCAGCAGATCCGGACAGGGGGCATACTACGAGCAGTACTTC. Its translation is CASRSGQGAYYEQYF.

In DNA form, the CDR3 reads TGTGCCACCAGCAGAGATCAGAGCGGGGGGCTCTACAATGAGCAGTTCTTC. It is translated as CATSRDQSGGLYNEQFF. V gene TRBV15 combines with J gene TRBJ2-1, with TRBD2 matching 9 bases. Germline CDR1 reads LNHNV; CDR2 reads YYDKDF (reference sequence). The junction had 6 bases not matched to a gene; V was cut back by 0 bases and J by 3 bases. The CDR3 consists of 17 residues. The full variable domain, with the rest looked up from reference TRBV15 and TRBJ2-1, is DAMVIQNPRYQVTQFGKPVTLSCSQTLNHNVMYWYQQKSSQAPKLLFHYYDKDFNNEADTPDNFQSRRPNTSFCFLDIRSPGLGDTAMYLCATSRDQSGGLYNEQFFGPGTRLTVL.

The chain uses TRBV5-1 and TRBJ2-3, with D perhaps TRBD2 (7 bases). Trimming removed 2 bases at V and 2 bases at J, with 12 bases between. The CDR3 spans 15 residues. Germline lookup yields CDR1 SGHRS and CDR2 YFSETQ. CDR3 coding DNA: TGCGCCAGCAGCTTTGCGGGGGCCAACACAGATACGCAGTATTTT. This encodes CASSFAGANTDTQYF.

V usage is TRBV19 and J usage is TRBJ2-5; 7 nucleotides line up with TRBD1. Germline V gene data show CDR1 as LNHDA and CDR2 as SQIVND (reference sequence). This CDR3 is built from 13 residues. V lost 6 bases to trimming and J lost 5 bases; unmatched junction nucleotides: 6. CDR3 loop: CASSEGTVETQYF. The DNA of the CDR3 is TGTGCCAGTAGCGAAGGGACAGTTGAGACCCAGTACTTC.

Comment on this clone: One junction end disagrees with the germline gene, perhaps due to a read error. The chain has TRBV7-7 and TRBJ2-3; 7 nucleotides match TRBD1. This CDR3 comprises 14 residues. From germline, CDR1 is SSHAT and CDR2 FNYEAQ (reference sequence). The CDR3 loop reads CASSFYGQADTQYF. The CDR3 DNA reads TGTGCTAGCAGCTTTTACGGACAGGCAGATACGCAGTATTTT.

The chain is built from TRBV10-3 and TRBJ1-1, with a weak D call TRBD1 (5 bases). CDR1 is ENHRY and CDR2 is SYGVKD in the germline V gene. CDR3 size: 15 residues. The germline V and J ends were trimmed by 3 bases and 7 bases, with 18 bases remaining between them. The CDR3 DNA reads as TGTGCCATCAGTGACCTCCGGGGGGGAAGAGGTGAAGCTTTCTTT. Amino acid sequence: CAISDLRGGRGEAFF.

This chain joins TRBV6-5 and TRBJ1-3, with D maybe TRBD1 (5 bases). The CDR3 totals 13 residues. Germline lookup yields CDR1 MNHEY and CDR2 SVGAGI. V lost 6 bases to trimming and J lost 0 bases, with 6 bases between them. CDR3 amino acids: CASSRDSGNTIYF. CDR3 nucleotide sequence: TGTGCCAGCAGCAGGGACTCTGGAAACACCATATATTTT.

This clone was picked up one time. The rearrangement uses TRBV5-1 and TRBJ2-5, with 8 bases lining up with TRBD2. Per the germline V gene, CDR1 is SGHRS and CDR2 is YFSETQ. V lost 2 bases and J lost 3; bases outside the gene matches: 3. The CDR3 covers 14 residues. This chain's CDR3 is CASSFPAGEETQYF. The CDR3 DNA is TGCGCCAGCAGCTTTCCAGCGGGAGAAGAGACCCAGTACTTC.

The chain has TRBV5-1 and TRBJ1-1, with D possibly TRBD1 on 5 matching bases. From germline, CDR1 is SGHRS and CDR2 YFSETQ. The CDR3 is 14 amino acids. Trimming pared 0 bases from V and 6 bases from J, leaving 12 bases between. CDR3: CASSLAIGVPEAFF. In nucleotides, the CDR3 is TGCGCCAGCAGCTTGGCCATAGGGGTCCCTGAAGCTTTCTTT.

The chain links TRBV5-1 to TRBJ2-7; D may be TRBD1 (6 bases). In germline, CDR1 is SGHRS, CDR2 YFSETQ. The CDR3 covers 18 residues. Between the trimmed V and J ends, which lost 1 base and 0 bases, there was a span of 20 bases. The CDR3 here is CASSLRAGTTRTSYEQYF. The CDR3 DNA sequence: TGCGCCAGCAGCTTGAGGGCCGGGACAACTAGAACCTCCTACGAGCAGTACTTC.

V gene TRBV6-1 combines with J gene TRBJ1-5; D is uncertain. V lost 5 bases, J lost 5 bases, and 10 bases lay in between. The CDR3 loop spans 13 amino acids. Germline V gene lookup returns CDR1 MNHNS and CDR2 SASEGT. CDR3 sequence (DNA): TGTGCCAGCAGTCGGGAGGTAGATCAGCCCCAGCATTTT. Translating it yields CASSREVDQPQHF.

The rearrangement links TRBV6-5 to TRBJ2-2, with D hard to call. Trimming shortened V by 4 bases and J by 4 bases, and 4 bases separated the two germline ends. In germline, CDR1 is MNHEY, CDR2 SVGAGI. This CDR3 region has 12 residues. DNA of the CDR3: TGTGCCAGCAGTTCTCCCACCGGGGAGCTGTTTTTT. It yields the protein CASSSPTGELFF.

This clone appeared a few times. The chain joins TRBV7-2 to TRBJ2-3; 12 bases are a match to TRBD2. CDR1 is SGHTA, CDR2 FQGNSA, per germline. The ends lost 5 bases at V and 7 bases at J; junction bases unmatched: 10. This CDR3 is 16 amino acids long. The CDR3 coding sequence is TGTGCCAGCAGCCCTAGCGGGAGGGCCTCTTTACATACGCAGTATTTT. Translated, it gives CASSPSGRASLHTQYF.

The genes are TRBV19 and TRBJ1-5; 7 bases are a match to TRBD1. The CDR3 has 15 amino acids. Germline CDR1 LNHDA, CDR2 SQIVND (reference sequence). Germline trimming cut 5 bases from V and 0 bases from J; bases unmatched to any gene: 4. This chain's CDR3 is CASSRQGHSNQPQHF. In nucleotides, the CDR3 is TGTGCCAGTAGTCGACAGGGACATAGCAATCAGCCCCAGCATTTT. Filled out from reference TRBV19 and TRBJ1-5, the complete variable domain reads DGGITQSPKYLFRKEGQNVTLSCEQNLNHDAMYWYRQDPGQGLRLIYYSQIVNDFQKGDIAEGYSVSREKKESFPLTVTSAQKNPTAFYLCASSRQGHSNQPQHFGDGTRLSIL.

V gene TRBV29-1 combines with J gene TRBJ1-1, with TRBD1 matching over 7 bases. The CDR3 totals 13 residues. Germline V gene sequence: CDR1 SQVTM, CDR2 ANQGSEA. The V segment lost 5 bases and the J segment 4 bases; nucleotides outside the gene matches: 7. The CDR3 loop is CSVPFAGGTEAFF. The CDR3 nucleotides read TGCAGCGTTCCCTTCGCAGGGGGCACTGAAGCTTTCTTT.

The gene calls are TRBV7-2 and TRBJ2-2; D perhaps matches TRBD1 (6 bases). Germline V CDR1 and CDR2: SGHTA, FQGNSA. Trimming shortened V by 1 base and J by 1 base, and 7 bases separated the two germline ends. The CDR3 spans 15 residues. CDR3 bases: TGTGCCAGCAGCTTAGGGGGGCTGAACACCGGGGAGCTGTTTTTT. This sequence encodes CASSLGGLNTGELFF.

This clone has only a few counts. The chain is built from TRBV19 and TRBJ1-1, with 7 bases that match TRBD1. CDR1 and CDR2 (germline): LNHDA, SQIVND (reference sequence). V shed 10 bases, J shed 0 bases, and the junction held 5 bases outside the gene matches. The CDR3 loop spans 13 amino acids. CDR3: CATRGQLNTEAFF. CDR3 bases: TGTGCCACCCGGGGACAGTTGAACACTGAAGCTTTCTTT.

J is TRBJ2-3 and V is TRBV9; D possibly corresponds to TRBD2 (5 bases). In germline, CDR1 is SGDLS, CDR2 YYNGEE. The CDR3 spans 15 residues. V shed 2 bases and J shed 0 bases, with 10 bases lying between them. The CDR3 reads CASSVAPGSTDTQYF. CDR3 DNA: TGTGCCAGCAGCGTTGCACCGGGGAGCACAGATACGCAGTATTTT.

This sequence joins TRBV6-5 and TRBJ2-7; D not resolved. The length of the CDR3 is 14 residues. Trimming cost V 0 bases and J 2 bases, with 8 bases left between them. From germline, CDR1 is MNHEY and CDR2 SVGAGI. CDR3 bases: TGTGCCAGCAGTTACTCGTTCGAGGCCTACGAGCAGTACTTC. As protein: CASSYSFEAYEQYF.

The chain employs TRBV7-9 and TRBJ2-5; D is ambiguous. Trimming removed 5 bases at V and 2 bases at J, with 21 bases between. Looked up from germline, CDR1 is SEHNR and CDR2 is FQNEAQ (reference sequence). This CDR3 contains 17 residues. The CDR3 is CASSSGRNTVQQETQYF. DNA for the CDR3: TGTGCCAGCAGCAGTGGGCGAAACACAGTCCAACAAGAGACCCAGTACTTC.

The CDR3 spells CASSQVEENEQFF. The CDR3 DNA sequence: TGCGCCAGCAGCCAAGTTGAGGAGAATGAGCAGTTCTTC. The chain recombines TRBV4-3 with TRBJ2-1; D unresolved. The V and J ends lost 1 base and 7 bases respectively, with 8 bases between them. Germline CDR1 is LGHNA and CDR2 is YSLEER. This CDR3 has 13 amino acids.